This TCR beta chain emerged from a study of cytomegalovirus exposure and HLA in healthy donors. Overall study: Assignment to the Caucasian-associated ancestry cluster applied to more than 75% of the roughly 410 genotyped donors. Whole-study findings and limits: It was taken for granted in presence/absence analyses that sequencing depth across donors was roughly uniform.

Notes on this clone: Its antigen is as yet unknown.

The PCR contained 60 Vbeta and 13 Jbeta primers. Profiling relied on immunoSEQ multiplex PCR, and the TCRdb table lists in-frame clones only, not all of them. The sample yields approximately 140,000 clones, around three quarters seen once. Those who donated were healthy bone marrow donors. The sequence derives from a woman in her thirties or forties in good health and CMV-seropositive. Sequenced sample: PBMCs.

DNA for the CDR3: TGCGCCAGCAGCCAAGATTCCCTCCGGGGGGACATTCAGTACTTC. This sequence encodes CASSQDSLRGDIQYF. The rearrangement uses TRBV4-1 and TRBJ2-4; TRBD2 matches 7 bases. The CDR3 loop spans 15 amino acids. V gave up 0 bases and J gave up 8 bases; unmatched junction bases: 7. In germline, CDR1 is MGHRA, CDR2 YSYEKL.